This TCR beta chain was sequenced in a study of response to subunit inactivated influenza vaccine. Study results and caveats: Authors suggested each seasonal flu vaccination may recruit only limited numbers of new T cells.

TCRdb fed the RT-PCR reads into MiXCR, producing one record per CDR3 protein. This sample has fewer than 800,000 distinct CDR3 sequences, with 15% to 17% found just once. The CDR3 sequence is 12 residues long. Per the germline V gene, CDR1 is DFQATT and CDR2 is SNEGSKA (reference sequence). The V gene end was trimmed by 7 bases and the J gene end by 2 bases; junction bases not matched to a gene: 5. As for this clonotype: The target antigen is unknown.

This sequence was found in a middle-aged man who received an inactivated influenza vaccine. The sequencing here drew on PBMCs from blood, taken less than 13 days after vaccination. The J gene is TRBJ2-7, the V gene TRBV20-1; 7 bases align to TRBD1. The CDR3 here is CSVGQPTYEQYF. The CDR3, as DNA: TGCAGTGTGGGACAGCCAACCTACGAGCAGTACTTC.